This T cell receptor beta chain was documented in a study of cytomegalovirus exposure and HLA in healthy donors. Turning to the study itself: The platform used for the roughly 110 validation repertoires matched that of the roughly 630 first-cohort repertoires, a later analysis reported. General study results and limits: Among TCR beta chains, those listed as cytomegalovirus-associated numbered some 170. Per published reports, the classifier diagnosed cytomegalovirus status with high specificity and sensitivity.

A roughly 120-subject validation cohort, separate from the approximately 720-subject first cohort, supplied the donors. With regard to this clone: Its target is unknown.

The repertoire was sequenced with immunoSEQ multiplex PCR; TCRdb's copy has only in-frame clones and lacks some. The table records around 350,000 clones, 86% of them present only once. The receptor was derived from a woman aged 18-35 years in good health and CMV-seronegative. Sequencing input: PBMCs.

For the CDR3, the DNA is TGTGCCAGCAGTTTGCAGGAGAACACTGAAGCTTTCTTT. It codes for CASSLQENTEAFF. The genes are TRBV7-7 and TRBJ1-1; D is unclear. Germline V gives CDR1 SSHAT, CDR2 FNYEAQ (reference sequence). This CDR3 contains 13 residues. Trimming pared 6 bases from V and 1 base from J, leaving 9 bases between.